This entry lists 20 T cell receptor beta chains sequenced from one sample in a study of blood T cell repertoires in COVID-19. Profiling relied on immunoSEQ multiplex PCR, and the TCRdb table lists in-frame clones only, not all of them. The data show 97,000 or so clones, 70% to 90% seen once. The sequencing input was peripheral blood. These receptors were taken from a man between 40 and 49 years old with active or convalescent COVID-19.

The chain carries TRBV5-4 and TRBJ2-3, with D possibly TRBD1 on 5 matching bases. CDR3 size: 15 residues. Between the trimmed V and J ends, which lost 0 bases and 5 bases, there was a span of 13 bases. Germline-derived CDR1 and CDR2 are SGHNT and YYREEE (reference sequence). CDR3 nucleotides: TGTGCCAGCAGCTTGGCTCGCAGGGATGTAGATACGCAGTATTTT. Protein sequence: CASSLARRDVDTQYF.

The CDR3 is CASSATGVDTQYF. In DNA form, the CDR3 reads TGTGCCAGCAGCGCAACAGGGGTGGATACGCAGTATTTT. This sequence joins TRBV7-3 and TRBJ2-3; TRBD1 matches 7 bases. V shed 5 bases, J shed 6 bases, and the junction held 5 bases outside the gene matches. The germline gives CDR1 SGHTA, CDR2 FQGTGA. The CDR3 contains 13 residues.

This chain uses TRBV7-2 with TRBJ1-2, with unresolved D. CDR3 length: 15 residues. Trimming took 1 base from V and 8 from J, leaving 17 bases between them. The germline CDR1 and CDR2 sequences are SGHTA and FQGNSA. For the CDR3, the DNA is TGTGCCAGCAGCTTAGGGGCCAGCCGATCTCCGGGCTACACCTTC. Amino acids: CASSLGASRSPGYTF.

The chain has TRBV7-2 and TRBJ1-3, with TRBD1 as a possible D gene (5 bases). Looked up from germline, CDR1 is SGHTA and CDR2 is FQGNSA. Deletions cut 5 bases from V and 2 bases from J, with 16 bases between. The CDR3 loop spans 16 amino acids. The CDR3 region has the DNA TGTGCCAGCAGCCCGGGAGGGGTGGTTACTGGAAACACCATATATTTT. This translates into CASSPGGVVTGNTIYF.

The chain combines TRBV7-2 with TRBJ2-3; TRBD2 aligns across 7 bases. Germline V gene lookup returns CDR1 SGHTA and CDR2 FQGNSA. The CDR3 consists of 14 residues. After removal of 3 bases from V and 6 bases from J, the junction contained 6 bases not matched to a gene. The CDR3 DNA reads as TGTGCCAGCAGCTTTGGGGGGGTGCGGGATACGCAGTATTTT. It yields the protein CASSFGGVRDTQYF. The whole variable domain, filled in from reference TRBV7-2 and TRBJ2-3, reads GAGVSQSPSNKVTEKGKDVELRCDPISGHTALYWYRQSLGQGLEFLIYFQGNSAPDKSGLPSDRFSAERTGGSVSTLTIQRTQQEDSAVYLCASSFGGVRDTQYFGPGTRLTVL.

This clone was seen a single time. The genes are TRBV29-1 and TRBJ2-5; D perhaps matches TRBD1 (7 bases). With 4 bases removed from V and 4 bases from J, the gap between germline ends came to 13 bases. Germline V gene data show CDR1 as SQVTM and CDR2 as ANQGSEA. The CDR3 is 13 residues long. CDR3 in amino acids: CSVVEGAGETQYF. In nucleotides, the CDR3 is TGCAGCGTTGTGGAGGGGGCGGGAGAGACCCAGTACTTC.

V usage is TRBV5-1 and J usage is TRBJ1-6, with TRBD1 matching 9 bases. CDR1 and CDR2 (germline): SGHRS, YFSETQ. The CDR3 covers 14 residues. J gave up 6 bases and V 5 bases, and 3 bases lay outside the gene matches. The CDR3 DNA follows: TGCGCCAGCAGACAGGGGGCAGGTAATTCACCCCTCCACTTT. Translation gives CASRQGAGNSPLHF.

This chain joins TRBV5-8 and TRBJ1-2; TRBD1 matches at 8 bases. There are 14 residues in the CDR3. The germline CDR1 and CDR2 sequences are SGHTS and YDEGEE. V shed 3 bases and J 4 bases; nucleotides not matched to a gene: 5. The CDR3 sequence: CASSSPDRVYGYTF. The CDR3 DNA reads TGTGCCAGCAGCTCTCCGGACAGGGTCTATGGCTACACCTTC.

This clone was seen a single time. CDR3 sequence reads: CASGRTGGKGQPQHF. As DNA, the CDR3 is TGTGCCAGCGGACGGACAGGGGGAAAGGGTCAGCCCCAGCATTTT. The V call is TRBV6-5, the J call TRBJ1-5; the match to TRBD1 covers 10 bases. Losses at the gene ends were 8 bases for V and 6 bases for J; bases not matched to a gene: 10. The germline gives CDR1 MNHEY, CDR2 SVGAGI. The length of the CDR3 is 15 residues.

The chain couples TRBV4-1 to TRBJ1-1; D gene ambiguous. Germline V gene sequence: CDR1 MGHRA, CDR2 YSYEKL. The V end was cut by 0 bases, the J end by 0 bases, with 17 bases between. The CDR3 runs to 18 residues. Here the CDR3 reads CASSQEGRVAALNTEAFF. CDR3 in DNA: TGCGCCAGCAGCCAAGAAGGGAGAGTTGCAGCCTTGAACACTGAAGCTTTCTTT.

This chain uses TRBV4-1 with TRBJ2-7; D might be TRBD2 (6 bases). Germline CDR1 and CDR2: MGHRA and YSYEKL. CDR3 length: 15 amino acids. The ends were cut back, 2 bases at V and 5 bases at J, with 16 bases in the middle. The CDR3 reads CASSQPSGEVNEQYF. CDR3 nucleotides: TGCGCCAGCAGCCAACCCTCGGGGGAGGTGAACGAGCAGTACTTC.

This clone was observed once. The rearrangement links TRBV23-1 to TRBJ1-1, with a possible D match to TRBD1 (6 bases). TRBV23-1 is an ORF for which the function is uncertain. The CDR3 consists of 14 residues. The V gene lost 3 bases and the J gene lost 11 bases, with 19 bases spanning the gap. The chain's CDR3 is CASSQYGDNPRAFF. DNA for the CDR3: TGCGCCAGCAGTCAGTATGGGGACAACCCCCGGGCTTTCTTT.

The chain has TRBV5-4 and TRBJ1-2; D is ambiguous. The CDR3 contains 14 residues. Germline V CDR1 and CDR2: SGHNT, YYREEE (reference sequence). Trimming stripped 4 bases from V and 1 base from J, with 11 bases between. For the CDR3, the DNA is TGTGCCAGCAGCACGGACGGAGGTAACTATGGCTACACCTTC. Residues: CASSTDGGNYGYTF.

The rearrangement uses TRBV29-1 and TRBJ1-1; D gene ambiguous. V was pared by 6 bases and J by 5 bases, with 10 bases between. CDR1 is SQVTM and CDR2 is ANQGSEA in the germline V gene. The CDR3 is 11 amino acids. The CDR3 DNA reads TGCAGCGTCTGGACGGGGACTGAAGCTTTCTTT. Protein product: CSVWTGTEAFF.

The CDR3 DNA follows: TGTGCCAGTAGTAAGTCATGGCGCGGGACTGAAGCTTTCTTT. Its protein is CASSKSWRGTEAFF. The V gene is TRBV19, the J gene TRBJ1-1; no reliable D call. The V end lost 4 bases, the J end lost 5 bases, and 14 bases lay between the germline ends. The CDR3 covers 14 residues. CDR1 and CDR2 from the germline V gene are LNHDA and SQIVND (reference sequence).

CDR3 residues: CASSIGLFINQPQHF. The CDR3, as DNA: TGTGCCAGTAGTATTGGGCTGTTTATCAATCAGCCCCAGCATTTT. The chain is built from TRBV19 and TRBJ1-5; no clear D gene. Germline values: CDR1 LNHDA, CDR2 SQIVND (reference sequence). V was trimmed by 3 bases and J by 3 bases, leaving 12 bases between them. This CDR3 is built from 15 residues.

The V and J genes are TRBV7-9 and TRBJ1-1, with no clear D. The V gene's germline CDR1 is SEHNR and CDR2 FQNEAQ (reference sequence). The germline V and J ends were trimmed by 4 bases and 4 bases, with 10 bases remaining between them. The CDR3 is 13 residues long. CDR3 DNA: TGTGCCAGCAGCTCCCTAGGCAGCACTGAAGCTTTCTTT. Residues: CASSSLGSTEAFF.

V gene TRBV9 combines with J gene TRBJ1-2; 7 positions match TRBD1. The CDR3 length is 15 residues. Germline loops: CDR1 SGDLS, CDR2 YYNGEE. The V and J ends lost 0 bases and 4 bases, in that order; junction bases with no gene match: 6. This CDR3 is CASSVASGTVYGYTF. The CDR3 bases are TGTGCCAGCAGCGTAGCCTCCGGGACAGTCTATGGCTACACCTTC.

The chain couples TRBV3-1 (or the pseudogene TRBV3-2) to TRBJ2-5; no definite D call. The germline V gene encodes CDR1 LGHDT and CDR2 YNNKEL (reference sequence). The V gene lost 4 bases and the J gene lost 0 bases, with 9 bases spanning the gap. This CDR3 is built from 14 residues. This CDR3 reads CASSLHTNQETQYF. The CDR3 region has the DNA TGTGCCAGCAGCCTACATACGAACCAAGAGACCCAGTACTTC.

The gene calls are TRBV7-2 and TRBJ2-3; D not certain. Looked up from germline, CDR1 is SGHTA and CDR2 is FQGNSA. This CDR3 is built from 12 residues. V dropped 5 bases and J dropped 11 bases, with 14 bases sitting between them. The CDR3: CASSAQEARQYF. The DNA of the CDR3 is TGTGCCAGCAGCGCTCAAGAGGCAAGGCAGTATTTT. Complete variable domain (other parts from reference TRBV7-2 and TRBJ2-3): GAGVSQSPSNKVTEKGKDVELRCDPISGHTALYWYRQSLGQGLEFLIYFQGNSAPDKSGLPSDRFSAERTGGSVSTLTIQRTQQEDSAVYLCASSAQEARQYFGPGTRLTVL.